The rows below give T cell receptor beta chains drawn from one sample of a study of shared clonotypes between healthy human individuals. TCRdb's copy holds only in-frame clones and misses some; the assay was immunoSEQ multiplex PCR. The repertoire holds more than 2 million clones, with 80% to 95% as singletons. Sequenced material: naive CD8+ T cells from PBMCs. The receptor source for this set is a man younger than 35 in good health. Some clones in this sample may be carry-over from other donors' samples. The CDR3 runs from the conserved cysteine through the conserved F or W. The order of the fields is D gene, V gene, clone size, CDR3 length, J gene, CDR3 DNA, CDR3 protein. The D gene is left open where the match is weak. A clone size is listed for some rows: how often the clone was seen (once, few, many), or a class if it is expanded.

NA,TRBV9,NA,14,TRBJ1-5,TGTGCCAGCAGCGTAGCAGGGGCCAATCAGCCCCAGCATTTT,CASSVAGANQPQHF
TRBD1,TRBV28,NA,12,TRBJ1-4,TGTGCCAGCAGTACAGGGGGAGAAAAACTGTTTTTT,CASSTGGEKLFF
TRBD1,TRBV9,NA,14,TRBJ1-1,TGTGCCAGCAGCGTATCACAGGGGAACACTGAAGCCTTCTTT,CASSVSQGNTEAFF
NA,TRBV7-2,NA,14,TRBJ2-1,TGTGCCAGCAGCTATGGGCGACGGTCGGATGAGCAGTTCTTC,CASSYGRRSDEQFF
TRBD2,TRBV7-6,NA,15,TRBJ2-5,TGTGCCAGCAGCCCGAGTGCGGGAGATTGGGAGACCCAGTACTTC,CASSPSAGDWETQYF
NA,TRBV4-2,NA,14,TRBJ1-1,TGTGCCAGCAGCCAAGATCCAGGGACTACTGAAGCTTTCTTT,CASSQDPGTTEAFF
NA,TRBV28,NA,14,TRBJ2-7,TGTGCCAGCAGGGACGGGCCGGATACTCACGAGCAGTACTTC,CASRDGPDTHEQYF
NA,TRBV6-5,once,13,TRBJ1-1,TGTGCCAGCAGCCCCGGCAGCTCCACTGAAGCTTTCTTT,CASSPGSSTEAFF
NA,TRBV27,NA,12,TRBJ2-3,TGTGCCGCCGGGTGGGGGGCAGATACGCAGTATTTT,CAAGWGADTQYF
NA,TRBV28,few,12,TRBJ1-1,TGTGCCGCGTCCCTCCTGAACACTGAAGCTTTCTTT,CAASLLNTEAFF
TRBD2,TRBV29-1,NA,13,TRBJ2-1,TGCAGCGTTGAGCGGGAGGCAAACAATGAGCAGTTCTTC,CSVEREANNEQFF
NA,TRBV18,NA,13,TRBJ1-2,TGTGCCAGCTCACACCCGGACGGATATGGCTACACCTTC,CASSHPDGYGYTF
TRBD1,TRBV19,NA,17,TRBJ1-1,TGTGCCAGTAGTCCCCGTACAGGGGTGGGATTGAACACTGAAGCTTTCTTT,CASSPRTGVGLNTEAFF
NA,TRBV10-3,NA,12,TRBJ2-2,TGTGCCACCTTAACGGGGAGCGGGGAGCTGTTTTTT,CATLTGSGELFF
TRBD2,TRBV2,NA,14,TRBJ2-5,TGTGCCAGCAGCACTAGCGGGAGGTTGGAGACCCAGTACTTC,CASSTSGRLETQYF
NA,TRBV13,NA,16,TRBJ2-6,TGTGCCAGCAGCCTAACCACAGGGTTCGGGGCCAACGTCCTGACTTTC,CASSLTTGFGANVLTF
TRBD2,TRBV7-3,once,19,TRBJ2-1,TGTGCCAGCAGCTACTACTCCGGGACTAGCGGGAGAGCCTACAATGAGCAGTTCTTC,CASSYYSGTSGRAYNEQFF
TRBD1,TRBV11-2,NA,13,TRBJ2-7,TGTGCCAGCAGCCCAGGACAGGCCTACGAGCAGTACTTC,CASSPGQAYEQYF
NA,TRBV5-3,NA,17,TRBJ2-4,TGTGCCAGAAGCTTGGGTGGGGGCGCCCGAATTAAGTGGATTCAGTACTTC,CARSLGGGARIKWIQYF
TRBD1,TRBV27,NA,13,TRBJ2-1,TGTGCCAGCAGTTTACTAGGGGGCAGTGAGCAGTTCTTC,CASSLLGGSEQFF
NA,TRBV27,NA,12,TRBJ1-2,TGTGCCACCCACCAGGGCCGCGGTGGCTACACCTTC,CATHQGRGGYTF
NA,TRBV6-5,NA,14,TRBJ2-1,TGTGCCAGCAGTTACGGCAGCTCCTACAATGAGCAGTTCTTC,CASSYGSSYNEQFF
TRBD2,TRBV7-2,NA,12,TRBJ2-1,TGTGCCAGCAGCTCGGGACTAGCAGATCCGTTCTTC,CASSSGLADPFF
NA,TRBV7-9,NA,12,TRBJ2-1,TGTGCCAGCACCGGGGGATACAATGAGCAGTTCTTC,CASTGGYNEQFF
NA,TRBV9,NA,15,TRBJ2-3,TGTGCCAGCAGCGGGAAGGTTGGCGATGCAGATACGCAGTATTTT,CASSGKVGDADTQYF
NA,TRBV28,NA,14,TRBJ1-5,TGTGCCAGCAGCCCCAAAGATTACCTCCAGCCCCAGCATTTT,CASSPKDYLQPQHF
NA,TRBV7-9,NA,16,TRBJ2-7,TGTGCCAGCAGCTCAGACCCGGGAAGCCCCATCTACGAGCAGTACTTC,CASSSDPGSPIYEQYF
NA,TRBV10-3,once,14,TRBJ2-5,TGTGCCATCAGTGAGGTGGACACTCAAGAGACCCAGTACTTC,CAISEVDTQETQYF
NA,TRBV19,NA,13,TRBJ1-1,TGTGCCAGTAGTATAGTCTCGAACACTGAAGCTTTCTTT,CASSIVSNTEAFF
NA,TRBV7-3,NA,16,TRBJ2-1,TGTGCCAGCAGCTTAGGGGTGGGTAGCTCCTACAATGAGCAGTTCTTC,CASSLGVGSSYNEQFF
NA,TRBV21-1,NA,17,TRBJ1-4,TGTGCCAGCAGCTCCTCTACAGGACATAAACGAAATGAAAAACTGTTTTTT,CASSSSTGHKRNEKLFF
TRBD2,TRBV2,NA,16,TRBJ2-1,TGTGCCAGCAGTTCTTTTTTAGCGGGGTCCCTCAAAGAGCAGTTCTTC,CASSSFLAGSLKEQFF
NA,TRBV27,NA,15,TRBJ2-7,TGTGCCAGCAGTTTATCTACCTCATTGGACTACGAGCAGTACTTC,CASSLSTSLDYEQYF
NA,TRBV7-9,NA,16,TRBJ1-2,TGTGCCAGCAGCTCGAGGACAGAACTACATAACTATGGCTACACCTTC,CASSSRTELHNYGYTF
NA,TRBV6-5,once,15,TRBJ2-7,TGTGCCAGCAGTTACTCGGCGAGTAGATCGCGGGAGCAGTACTTC,CASSYSASRSREQYF
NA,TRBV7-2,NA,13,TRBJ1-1,TGTGCCAGCAGCTTGAGGAGGAACACTGAAGCTTTCTTT,CASSLRRNTEAFF
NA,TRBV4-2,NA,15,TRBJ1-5,TGTGCCAGCAGCCAAGCAATTAATAGCAATCAGCCCCAGCATTTT,CASSQAINSNQPQHF
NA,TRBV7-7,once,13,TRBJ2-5,TGTGCCAGCAGCACGGGACTGTTAGAGACCCAGTACTTC,CASSTGLLETQYF
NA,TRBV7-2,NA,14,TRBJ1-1,TGTGCCAGCAGCCCCGGGGAGGCGTGGACTGAAGCTTTCTTT,CASSPGEAWTEAFF
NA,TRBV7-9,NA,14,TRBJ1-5,TGTGCCAGCAGCTTTGGGAATAGCAATCAGCCCCAGCATTTT,CASSFGNSNQPQHF
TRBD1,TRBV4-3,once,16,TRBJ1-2,TGCGCCAGCAGCCAAGATCTGAGGGGGCTTCTCTATGGCTACACCTTC,CASSQDLRGLLYGYTF
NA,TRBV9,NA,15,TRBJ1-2,TGTGCCAGCAGCATGACAGAAAATCCCCACTATGGCTACACCTTC,CASSMTENPHYGYTF
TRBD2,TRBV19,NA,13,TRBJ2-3,TGTGCCAGTAGTATAGGCGGGAGAGATACGCAGTATTTT,CASSIGGRDTQYF
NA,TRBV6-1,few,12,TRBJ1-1,TGTGCCAGCAGTGAAGGTTTAGGCAAAGCTTTCTTT,CASSEGLGKAFF
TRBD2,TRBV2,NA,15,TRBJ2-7,TGTGCCAGCAGTGAAAGACTAGCGGTTATCGACGAGCAGTACTTC,CASSERLAVIDEQYF
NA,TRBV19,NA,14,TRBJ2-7,TGTGCCAGTAGTCCGGACAGACTACGTGTGGAGCAGTACTTC,CASSPDRLRVEQYF
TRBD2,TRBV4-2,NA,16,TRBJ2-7,TGTGCCAGCAAAACCCAACCATCAGCGGGAGCTGGGGAGCAGTACTTC,CASKTQPSAGAGEQYF
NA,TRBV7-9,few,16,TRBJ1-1,TGTGCCAGCAGCTTAGCGCCGCCGGGGGCGCCCACTGAAGCTTTCTTT,CASSLAPPGAPTEAFF